This TCR beta chain was sequenced during a study of CD8 T cells in Susac syndrome. A quantity of roughly 0.5 to 1 ug RNA underwent reverse transcription using random hexamers. TCRdb passed the immunoSEQ multiplex PCR reads through MiXCR, listing each CDR3 protein once. The sample includes some 190,000 distinct CDR3 sequences, approximately 93% seen only once; the top ten take 0.1%. In blood CD8+ and CD4+ T cells, TCR beta underwent sequencing. FACS was used to enrich TEMRA cells, whereas the CD8+ and CD4+ T cells were obtained by negative isolation. The length of the CDR3 is 16 residues. The V segment lost 5 bases and the J segment 1 base; nucleotides outside the gene matches: 5. The germline V gene has CDR1 MNHNY and CDR2 SVGAGI (reference sequence).

The specimen sequenced was CD4+ T cells from PBMCs. This chain links TRBV6-6 with TRBJ1-5; TRBD1 matches at 10 bases. The receptor was isolated from a human donor in good health. The CDR3 protein is CASSPDRGASNQPQHF. In nucleotides, the CDR3 is TGTGCCAGCAGTCCGGACAGGGGGGCGAGCAATCAGCCCCAGCATTTT.